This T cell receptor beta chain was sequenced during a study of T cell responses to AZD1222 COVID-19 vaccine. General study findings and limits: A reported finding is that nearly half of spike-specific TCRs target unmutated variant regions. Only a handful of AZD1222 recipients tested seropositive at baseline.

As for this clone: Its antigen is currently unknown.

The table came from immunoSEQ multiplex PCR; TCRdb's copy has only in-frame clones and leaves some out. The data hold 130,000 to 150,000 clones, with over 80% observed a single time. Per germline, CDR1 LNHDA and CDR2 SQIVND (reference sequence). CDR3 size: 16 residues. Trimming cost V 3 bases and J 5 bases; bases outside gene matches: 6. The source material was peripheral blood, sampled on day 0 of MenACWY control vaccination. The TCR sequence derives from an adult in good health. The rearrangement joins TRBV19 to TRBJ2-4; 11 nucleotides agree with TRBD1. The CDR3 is CASSIGGGQGENIQYF. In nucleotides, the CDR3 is TGTGCCAGTAGTATTGGAGGGGGACAGGGGGAAAACATTCAGTACTTC.